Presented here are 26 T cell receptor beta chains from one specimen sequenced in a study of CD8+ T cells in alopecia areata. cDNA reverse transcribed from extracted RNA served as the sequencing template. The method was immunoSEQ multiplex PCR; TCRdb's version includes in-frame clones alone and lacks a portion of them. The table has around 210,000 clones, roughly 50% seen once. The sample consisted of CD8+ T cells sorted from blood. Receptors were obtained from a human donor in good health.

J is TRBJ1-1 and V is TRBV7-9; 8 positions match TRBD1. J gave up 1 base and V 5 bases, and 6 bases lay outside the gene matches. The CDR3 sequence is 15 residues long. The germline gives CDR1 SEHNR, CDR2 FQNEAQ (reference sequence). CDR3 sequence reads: CASSTRDRQNTEAFF. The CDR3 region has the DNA TGTGCCAGCAGCACCCGGGACAGGCAGAACACTGAAGCTTTCTTT.

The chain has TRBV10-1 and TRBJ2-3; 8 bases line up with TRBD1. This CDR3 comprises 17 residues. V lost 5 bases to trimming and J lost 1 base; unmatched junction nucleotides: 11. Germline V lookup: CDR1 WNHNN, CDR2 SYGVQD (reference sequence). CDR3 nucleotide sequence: TGCGCCAGCAGTTCAATGCCCCCGGGACAGGGCACAGATACGCAGTATTTT. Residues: CASSSMPPGQGTDTQYF.

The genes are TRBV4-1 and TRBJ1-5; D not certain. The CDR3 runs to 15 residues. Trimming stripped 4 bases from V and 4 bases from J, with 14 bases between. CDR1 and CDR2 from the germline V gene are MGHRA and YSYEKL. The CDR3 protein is CASSPQVEPNQPQHF. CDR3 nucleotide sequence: TGCGCCAGCAGCCCCCAAGTGGAGCCAAATCAGCCCCAGCATTTT.

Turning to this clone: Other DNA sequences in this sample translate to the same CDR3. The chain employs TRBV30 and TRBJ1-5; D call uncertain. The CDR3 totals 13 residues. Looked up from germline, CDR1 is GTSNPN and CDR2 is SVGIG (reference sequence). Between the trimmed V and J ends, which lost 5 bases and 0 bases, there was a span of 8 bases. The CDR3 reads CAWGDSSNQPQHF. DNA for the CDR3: TGTGCCTGGGGAGACTCTAGCAATCAGCCCCAGCATTTT.

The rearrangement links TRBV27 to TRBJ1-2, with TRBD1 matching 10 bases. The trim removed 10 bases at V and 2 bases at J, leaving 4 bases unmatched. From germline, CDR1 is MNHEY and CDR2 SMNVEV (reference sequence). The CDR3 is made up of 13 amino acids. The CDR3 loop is CATTGQGNYGYTF. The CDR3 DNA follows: TGTGCCACGACGGGACAGGGGAACTATGGCTACACCTTC.

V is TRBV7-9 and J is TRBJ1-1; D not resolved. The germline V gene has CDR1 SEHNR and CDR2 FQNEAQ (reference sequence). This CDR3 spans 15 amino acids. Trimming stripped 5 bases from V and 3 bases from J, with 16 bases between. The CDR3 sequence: CASSLMQLRDTEAFF. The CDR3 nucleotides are TGTGCCAGCAGCCTCATGCAATTAAGGGACACTGAAGCTTTCTTT.

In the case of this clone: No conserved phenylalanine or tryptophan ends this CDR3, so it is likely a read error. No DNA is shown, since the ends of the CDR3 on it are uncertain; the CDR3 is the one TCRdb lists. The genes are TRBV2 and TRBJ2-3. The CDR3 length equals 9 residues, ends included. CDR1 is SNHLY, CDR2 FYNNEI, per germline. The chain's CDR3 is CASSRGSQV.

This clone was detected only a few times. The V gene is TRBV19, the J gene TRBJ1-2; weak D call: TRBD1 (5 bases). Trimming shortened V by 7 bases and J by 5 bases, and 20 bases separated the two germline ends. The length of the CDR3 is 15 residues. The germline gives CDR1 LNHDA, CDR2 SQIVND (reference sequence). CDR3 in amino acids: CASTGRVPLGYGYTF. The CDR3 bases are TGTGCCAGTACGGGCAGGGTCCCCCTAGGATATGGCTACACCTTC.

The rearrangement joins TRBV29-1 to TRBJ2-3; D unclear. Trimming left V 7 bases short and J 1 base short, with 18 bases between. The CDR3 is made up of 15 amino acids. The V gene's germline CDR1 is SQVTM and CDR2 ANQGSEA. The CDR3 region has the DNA TGCAGCGCCGTAGGCGGCGGTCGTGGCACAGATACGCAGTATTTT. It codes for CSAVGGGRGTDTQYF.

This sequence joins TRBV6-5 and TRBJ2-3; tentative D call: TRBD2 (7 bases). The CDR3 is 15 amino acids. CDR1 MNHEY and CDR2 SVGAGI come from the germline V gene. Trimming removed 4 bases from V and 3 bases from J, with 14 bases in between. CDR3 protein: CASSFLQGGTDTQYF. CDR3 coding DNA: TGTGCCAGCAGTTTCCTACAGGGAGGGACAGATACGCAGTATTTT.

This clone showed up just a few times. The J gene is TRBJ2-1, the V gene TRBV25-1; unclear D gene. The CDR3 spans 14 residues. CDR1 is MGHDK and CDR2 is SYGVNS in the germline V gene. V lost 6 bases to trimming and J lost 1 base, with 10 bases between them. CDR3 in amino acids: CASRMTSSYNEQFF. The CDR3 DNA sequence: TGTGCCAGCAGGATGACCTCATCCTACAATGAGCAGTTCTTC.

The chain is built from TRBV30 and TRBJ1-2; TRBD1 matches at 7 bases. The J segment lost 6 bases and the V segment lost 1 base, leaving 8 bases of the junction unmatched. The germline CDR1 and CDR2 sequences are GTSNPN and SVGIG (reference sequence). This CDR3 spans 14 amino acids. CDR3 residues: CAWSAMTGYDGYTF. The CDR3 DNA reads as TGTGCCTGGAGTGCCATGACAGGGTACGATGGCTACACCTTC.

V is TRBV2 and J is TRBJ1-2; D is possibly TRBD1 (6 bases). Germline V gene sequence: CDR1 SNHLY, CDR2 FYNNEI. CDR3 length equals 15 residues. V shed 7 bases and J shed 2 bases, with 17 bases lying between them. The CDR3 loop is CASKDSPGGNYGYTF. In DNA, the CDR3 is TGTGCCAGCAAGGACAGCCCCGGAGGGAACTATGGCTACACCTTC.

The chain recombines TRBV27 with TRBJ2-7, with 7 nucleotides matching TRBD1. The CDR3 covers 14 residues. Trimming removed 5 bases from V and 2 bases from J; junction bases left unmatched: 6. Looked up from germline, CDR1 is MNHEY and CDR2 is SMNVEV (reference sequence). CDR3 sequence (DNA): TGTGCCAGCAGTATCGGGACAGATCCCTACGAGCAGTACTTC. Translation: CASSIGTDPYEQYF.

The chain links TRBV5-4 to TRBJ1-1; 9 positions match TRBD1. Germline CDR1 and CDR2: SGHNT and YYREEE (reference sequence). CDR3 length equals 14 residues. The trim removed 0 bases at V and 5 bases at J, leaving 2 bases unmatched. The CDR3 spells CASSLGTGATEAFF. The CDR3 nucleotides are TGTGCCAGCAGCTTGGGGACAGGGGCGACTGAAGCTTTCTTT.

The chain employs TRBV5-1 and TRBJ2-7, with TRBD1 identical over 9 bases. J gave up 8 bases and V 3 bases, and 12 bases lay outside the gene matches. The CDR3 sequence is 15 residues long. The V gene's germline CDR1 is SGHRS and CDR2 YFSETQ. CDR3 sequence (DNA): TGCGCCAGCAGCTCCCTACAGGGGGCTCCCGTGAAGCAGTACTTC. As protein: CASSSLQGAPVKQYF.

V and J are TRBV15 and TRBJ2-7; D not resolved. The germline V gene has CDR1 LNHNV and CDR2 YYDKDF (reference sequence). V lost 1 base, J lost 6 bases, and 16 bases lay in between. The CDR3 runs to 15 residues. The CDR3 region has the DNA TGTGCCACCAGCAGAGGAGCCAGAAGGTGGGTCGAGCAGTACTTC. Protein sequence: CATSRGARRWVEQYF.

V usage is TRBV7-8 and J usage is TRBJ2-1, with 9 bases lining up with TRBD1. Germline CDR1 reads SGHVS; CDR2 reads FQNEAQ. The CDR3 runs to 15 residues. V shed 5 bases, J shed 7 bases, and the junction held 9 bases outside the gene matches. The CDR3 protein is CASSLRDRDGNEQFF. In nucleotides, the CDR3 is TGTGCCAGCAGCCTCCGGGACAGGGACGGGAATGAGCAGTTCTTC.

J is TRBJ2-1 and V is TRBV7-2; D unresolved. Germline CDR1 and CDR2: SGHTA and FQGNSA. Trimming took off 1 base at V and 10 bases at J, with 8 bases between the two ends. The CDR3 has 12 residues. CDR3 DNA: TGTGCCAGCAGCTTAGACCCCTACGAGCAGTTCTTC. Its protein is CASSLDPYEQFF.

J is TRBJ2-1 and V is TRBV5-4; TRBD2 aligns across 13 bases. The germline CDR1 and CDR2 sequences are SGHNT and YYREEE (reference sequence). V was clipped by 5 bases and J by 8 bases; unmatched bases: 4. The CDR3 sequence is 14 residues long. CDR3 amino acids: CASRHGTSGDEQFF. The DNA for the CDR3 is TGTGCCAGCAGACATGGGACTAGCGGGGATGAGCAGTTCTTC.

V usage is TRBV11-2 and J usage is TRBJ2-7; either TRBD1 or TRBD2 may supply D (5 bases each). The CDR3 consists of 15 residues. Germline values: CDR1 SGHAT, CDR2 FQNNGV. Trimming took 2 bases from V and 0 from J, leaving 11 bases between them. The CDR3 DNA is TGTGCCAGCAGCTTATACGGGGACCGCTCCTACGAGCAGTACTTC. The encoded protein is CASSLYGDRSYEQYF.

CDR3 loop: CASSVSRNTDTQYF. CDR3 sequence (DNA): TGTGCCAGCAGCGTATCCAGGAACACAGATACGCAGTATTTT. This chain uses TRBV9 with TRBJ2-3; the D is unclear. Germline V gene sequence: CDR1 SGDLS, CDR2 YYNGEE. The CDR3 totals 14 residues. V was clipped by 1 base and J by 2 bases, with 8 bases between them.

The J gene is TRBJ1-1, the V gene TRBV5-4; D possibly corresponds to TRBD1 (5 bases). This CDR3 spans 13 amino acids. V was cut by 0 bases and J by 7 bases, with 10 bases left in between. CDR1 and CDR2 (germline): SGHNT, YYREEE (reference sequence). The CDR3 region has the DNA TGTGCCAGCAGCTTGGGTCGGGGGAATGAAGCTTTCTTT. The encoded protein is CASSLGRGNEAFF.

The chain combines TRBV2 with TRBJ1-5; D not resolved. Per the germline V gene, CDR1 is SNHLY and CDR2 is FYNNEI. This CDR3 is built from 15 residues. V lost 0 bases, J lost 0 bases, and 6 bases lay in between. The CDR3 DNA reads TGTGCCAGCAGTGAAGCCCAGAGTAGCAATCAGCCCCAGCATTTT. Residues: CASSEAQSSNQPQHF.

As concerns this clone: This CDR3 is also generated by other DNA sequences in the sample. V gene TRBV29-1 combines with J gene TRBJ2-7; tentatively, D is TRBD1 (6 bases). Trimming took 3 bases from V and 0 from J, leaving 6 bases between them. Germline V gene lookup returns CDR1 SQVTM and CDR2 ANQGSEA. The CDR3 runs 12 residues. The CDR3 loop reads CSVEDSSYEQYF. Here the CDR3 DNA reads TGCAGCGTTGAGGACAGCTCCTACGAGCAGTACTTC.

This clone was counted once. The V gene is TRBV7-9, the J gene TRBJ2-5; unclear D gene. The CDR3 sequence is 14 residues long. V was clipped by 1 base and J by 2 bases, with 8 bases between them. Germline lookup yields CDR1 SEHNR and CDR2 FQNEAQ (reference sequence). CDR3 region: CASSLEGSQETQYF. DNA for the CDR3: TGTGCCAGCAGCTTAGAAGGCTCACAAGAGACCCAGTACTTC.